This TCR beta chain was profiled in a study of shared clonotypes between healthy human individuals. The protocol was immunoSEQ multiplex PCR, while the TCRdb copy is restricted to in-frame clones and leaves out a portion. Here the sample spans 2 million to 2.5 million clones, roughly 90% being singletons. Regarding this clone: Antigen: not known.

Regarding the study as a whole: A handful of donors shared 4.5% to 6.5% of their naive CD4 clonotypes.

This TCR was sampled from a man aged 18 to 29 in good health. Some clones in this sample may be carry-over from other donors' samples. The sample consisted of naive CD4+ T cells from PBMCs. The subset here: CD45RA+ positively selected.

The CDR3 coding sequence is TGCGCCAGTAGACAGGGAAGCAATCAGCCCCAGCATTTT. Residues: CASRQGSNQPQHF. V usage is TRBV5-1 and J usage is TRBJ1-5, with 7 bases aligning to TRBD1. The CDR3 has 13 amino acids. Germline trimming cut 8 bases from V and 1 base from J; bases unmatched to any gene: 3. CDR1 and CDR2 from the germline V gene are SGHRS and YFSETQ.